These 21 T cell receptor beta chains were sequenced from one sample in a study of coeliac disease. Here immunoSEQ multiplex PCR was the method, and the copy in TCRdb shows in-frame clones only, minus some. Of approximately 6,500 clones in the sample, around 60% are singletons; the top ten hold over 6.5%. The specimen was lamina propria lymphocytes from the gut. The receptors come from a man between 45 and 60 years old with active celiac disease.

This clone was recorded a few times. This chain uses TRBV5-4 with TRBJ2-7; D is possibly TRBD2 (5 bases). Germline V gene sequence: CDR1 SGHNT, CDR2 YYREEE (reference sequence). The CDR3 consists of 14 residues. The ends were cut back, 5 bases at V and 3 bases at J, with 15 bases in the middle. In DNA, the CDR3 is TGTGCCAGCAGTCCGGGAAAGGGAATCTACGAGCAGTACGTC. Translated: CASSPGKGIYEQYV.

This clone was counted between two and nine times. The chain employs TRBV2 and TRBJ2-1, with 10 nucleotides matching TRBD2. Looked up from germline, CDR1 is SNHLY and CDR2 is FYNNEI. V lost 4 bases to trimming and J lost 6 bases; unmatched junction nucleotides: 3. This CDR3 has 14 residues. Written as DNA, the CDR3 is TGTGCCAGCAGTGCCCGACTAGCGGGCAATGAGCAGTTCTTC. It encodes CASSARLAGNEQFF.

The CDR3 coding sequence is TGTGCCAGCAGCTTTCGGAGGAATACCTACGAGCAGTACTTC. Translated, it gives CASSFRRNTYEQYF. The rearrangement links TRBV7-8 to TRBJ2-7; tentatively, D is TRBD2 (5 bases). Germline CDR1 SGHVS, CDR2 FQNEAQ. Trimming took off 3 bases at V and 2 bases at J, with 11 bases between the two ends. The CDR3 sequence is 14 residues long.

The rearrangement joins TRBV19 to TRBJ2-5; D unresolved. The CDR3 is made up of 14 amino acids. V lost 3 bases and J lost 0, with 8 bases in between. The germline gives CDR1 LNHDA, CDR2 SQIVND (reference sequence). The CDR3 DNA reads as TGTGCCAGTAGTATGTCCAGATACCAAGAGACCCAGTACTTC. As protein: CASSMSRYQETQYF.

The chain recombines TRBV6-6 with TRBJ2-3, with no clear D. The CDR3 is 16 residues long. V lost 0 bases, J lost 5 bases, and 15 bases lay in between. The germline V gene has CDR1 MNHNY and CDR2 SVGAGI (reference sequence). The chain's CDR3 is CASSYSTYGSRDTQYF. The CDR3 coding sequence is TGTGCCAGCAGTTACTCGACGTACGGGTCCCGAGATACGCAGTATTTT.

The rearrangement uses TRBV30 and TRBJ2-5; TRBD2 matches at 9 bases. CDR1 and CDR2 (germline): GTSNPN, SVGIG (reference sequence). The CDR3 loop spans 16 amino acids. V lost 4 bases to trimming and J lost 4 bases; unmatched junction nucleotides: 13. The CDR3 loop reads CAWNLAIAGAGETQYF. The CDR3 bases are TGTGCCTGGAATTTAGCTATAGCGGGAGCCGGAGAGACCCAGTACTTC.

This rearrangement joins TRBV28 to TRBJ2-1; 7 nucleotides align to TRBD2. The germline gives CDR1 MDHEN, CDR2 SYDVKM. The junction had 8 bases not matched to a gene; V was cut back by 1 base and J by 5 bases. This CDR3 comprises 16 residues. The CDR3 loop reads CASSLFGSGRDNEQFF. For the CDR3, the DNA is TGTGCCAGCAGTTTATTTGGGTCAGGGAGGGACAATGAGCAGTTCTTC. Full variable domain (missing parts from reference TRBV28 and TRBJ2-1): DVKVTQSSRYLVKRTGEKVFLECVQDMDHENMFWYRQDPGLGLRLIYFSYDVKMKEKGDIPEGYSVSREKKERFSLILESASTNQTSMYLCASSLFGSGRDNEQFFGPGTRLTVL.

The chain employs TRBV11-3 and TRBJ2-7, with TRBD2 matching 7 bases. The V segment lost 3 bases and the J segment 3 bases; nucleotides outside the gene matches: 8. This CDR3 contains 15 residues. Germline CDR1 and CDR2: SGHNT and YENEEA. The CDR3 sequence is CASSLWGGSNYEQYV. The CDR3 coding sequence is TGTGCCAGCAGCTTGTGGGGCGGGAGTAACTACGAGCAGTACGTC.

The chain uses TRBV6-5 and TRBJ2-3; 7 bases line up with TRBD2. The germline gives CDR1 MNHEY, CDR2 SVGAGI. The CDR3 is 14 residues long. Unmatched junction bases numbered 7, after V lost 8 bases and J lost 2 bases. The CDR3 coding sequence is TGTGCCAGCGGGAGGGCCGGTACCACAGATACGCAGTATTTT. Protein product: CASGRAGTTDTQYF.

The rearrangement links TRBV15 to TRBJ1-1; D unresolved. Germline CDR1 and CDR2: LNHNV and YYDKDF (reference sequence). Trimming shortened V by 2 bases and J by 0 bases, and 4 bases separated the two germline ends. CDR3 length: 13 residues. Here the CDR3 DNA reads TGTGCCACCAGCAGACACATGAACACTGAAGCTTTCTTT. Encoded protein: CATSRHMNTEAFF.

CDR3 loop: CASTAGGPRDTQYF. Here the CDR3 DNA reads TGCGCCAGCACCGCGGGGGGGCCAAGGGATACGCAGTATTTT. The chain links TRBV5-1 to TRBJ2-3, with 9 nucleotides matching TRBD2. The V and J ends lost 6 bases and 6 bases, in that order; junction bases with no gene match: 8. This CDR3 has 14 amino acids. Germline values: CDR1 SGHRS, CDR2 YFSETQ.

The rearrangement links TRBV11-2 to TRBJ2-7; a possible D gene is TRBD1 (6 bases). Trimming took off 0 bases at V and 10 bases at J, with 13 bases between the two ends. From germline, CDR1 is SGHAT and CDR2 FQNNGV. The CDR3 length is 13 residues. Here the CDR3 reads CASSLDRVQGQYF. In DNA, the CDR3 is TGTGCCAGCAGCTTAGATAGGGTACAGGGACAGTACTTC. Full variable domain (remainder filled in from reference TRBV11-2 and TRBJ2-7): EAGVAQSPRYKIIEKRQSVAFWCNPISGHATLYWYQQILGQGPKLLIQFQNNGVVDDSQLPKDRFSAERLKGVDSTLKIQPAKLEDSAVYLCASSLDRVQGQYFGPGTRLTVT.

The chain joins TRBV4-1 to TRBJ2-5; 12 positions agree with TRBD1. The V gene's germline CDR1 is MGHRA and CDR2 YSYEKL. The CDR3 consists of 16 residues. CDR3 bases: TGCTCAGCCACGGGGGACAGGGGGCAACTCAAGGTGACCCAGTACTTC. Translation gives CSATGDRGQLKVTQYF.

The rearrangement uses TRBV5-5 and TRBJ2-5, with 7 bases lining up with TRBD2. The CDR3 totals 14 residues. Trimming took 2 bases from V and 5 from J; bases not matched to a gene: 6. CDR1 and CDR2 from the germline V gene are SGHKS and YYEKEE (reference sequence). The CDR3 sequence is CASSFPTSDETQYF. CDR3 bases: TGTGCCAGCAGCTTCCCAACTAGCGATGAGACCCAGTACTTC.

This clone was observed once. This chain connects TRBV6-1 to TRBJ1-2; D gene uncertain. The V and J ends lost 4 bases and 3 bases respectively, with 12 bases between them. There are 14 residues in the CDR3. Germline V lookup: CDR1 MNHNS, CDR2 SASEGT. The DNA of the CDR3 is TGTGCCAGCAGTGTCTCACAGCTCTACTATGGCTACACCTTC. Protein product: CASSVSQLYYGYTF.

This clone is large in the sample. The V and J genes are TRBV6-6 and TRBJ1-5; D might be TRBD1 (6 bases). The CDR3 extends over 15 amino acids. Looked up from germline, CDR1 is MNHNY and CDR2 is SVGAGI (reference sequence). Trimming pared 6 bases from V and 4 bases from J, leaving 16 bases between. The CDR3 loop reads CASRQDDRSNQPQHF. The DNA for the CDR3 is TGTGCCAGCAGGCAAGACGACAGGTCGAATCAGCCCCAGCATTTT.

The chain has TRBV18 and TRBJ2-1; 10 nucleotides match TRBD2. In germline, CDR1 is KGHSH, CDR2 LQKENI. Trimming took 2 bases from V and 14 from J; bases not matched to a gene: 9. The CDR3 loop spans 14 amino acids. The CDR3 bases are TGTGCCAGCTCACCAGGACTAGCGGCATCCGGCGAGTTCTTC. This encodes CASSPGLAASGEFF.

The gene calls are TRBV5-4 and TRBJ1-1, with TRBD1 as a possible D gene (6 bases). Trimming pared 4 bases from V and 6 bases from J, leaving 13 bases between. This CDR3 is built from 13 residues. Germline values: CDR1 SGHNT, CDR2 YYREEE (reference sequence). CDR3 nucleotide sequence: TGTGCCAGCAGCCGGACAGATCGCTCTGAAGCTTTCTTT. It specifies CASSRTDRSEAFF. Looking up the rest from reference TRBV5-4 and TRBJ1-1 gives the full variable domain: ETGVTQSPTHLIKTRGQQVTLRCSSQSGHNTVSWYQQALGQGPQFIFQYYREEENGRGNFPPRFSGLQFPNYSSELNVNALELDDSALYLCASSRTDRSEAFFGQGTRLTVV.

This clone is categorized as medium-sized. This chain uses TRBV2 with TRBJ1-5, with D perhaps matching TRBD1 (6 bases). Trimming shortened V by 8 bases and J by 2 bases, and 13 bases separated the two germline ends. This CDR3 comprises 14 residues. Per germline, CDR1 SNHLY and CDR2 FYNNEI. CDR3 DNA: TGTGCCAGCTCAGGGGTATTTGGCAATCAGCCCCAGCATTTT. Its translation is CASSGVFGNQPQHF. Full variable domain (rest looked up from reference TRBV2 and TRBJ1-5): EPEVTQTPSHQVTQMGQEVILRCVPISNHLYFYWYRQILGQKVEFLVSFYNNEISEKSEIFDDQFSVERPDGSNFTLKIRSTKLEDSAMYFCASSGVFGNQPQHFGDGTRLSIL.

The gene calls are TRBV5-1 and TRBJ2-3, with TRBD2 identical over 13 bases. V was clipped by 2 bases and J by 4 bases; unmatched bases: 4. From germline, CDR1 is SGHRS and CDR2 YFSETQ. The CDR3 is made up of 16 amino acids. CDR3: CASSFRTSGSPDTQYF. For the CDR3, the DNA is TGCGCCAGCAGCTTCAGGACTAGCGGGAGTCCAGATACGCAGTATTTT. The full variable domain, completed using reference TRBV5-1 and TRBJ2-3, is KAGVTQTPRYLIKTRGQQVTLSCSPISGHRSVSWYQQTPGQGLQFLFEYFSETQRNKGNFPGRFSGRQFSNSRSEMNVSTLELGDSALYLCASSFRTSGSPDTQYFGPGTRLTVL.

This CDR3 reads CASSLVSGYEQYF. CDR3 nucleotides: TGCGCCAGCAGCTTGGTGTCGGGATACGAGCAGTACTTC. This chain links TRBV5-1 with TRBJ2-5; perhaps TRBD2 as D (5 bases). The J call is in doubt because the DNA end fits TRBJ2-7 better. CDR1 is SGHRS, CDR2 YFSETQ, per germline. The CDR3 length is 13 residues.